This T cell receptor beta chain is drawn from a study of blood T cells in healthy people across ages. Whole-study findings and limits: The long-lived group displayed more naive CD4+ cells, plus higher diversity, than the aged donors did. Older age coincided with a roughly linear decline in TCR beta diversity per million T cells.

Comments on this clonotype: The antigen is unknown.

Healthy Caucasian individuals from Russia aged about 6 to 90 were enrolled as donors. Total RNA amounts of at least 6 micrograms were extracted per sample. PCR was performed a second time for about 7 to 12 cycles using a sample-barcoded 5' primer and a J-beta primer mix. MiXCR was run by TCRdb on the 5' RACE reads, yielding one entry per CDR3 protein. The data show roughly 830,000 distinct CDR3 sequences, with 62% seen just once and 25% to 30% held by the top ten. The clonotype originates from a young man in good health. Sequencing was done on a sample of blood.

CDR3 nucleotides: TGCAGCGTTGAGGGGGGTCCCACCGGGGAGCTGTTTTTT. Encoded protein: CSVEGGPTGELFF. This sequence joins TRBV29-1 and TRBJ2-2; possible D gene TRBD2, 6 bases. V was trimmed by 3 bases and J by 4 bases, leaving 9 bases between them. The germline gives CDR1 SQVTM, CDR2 ANQGSEA. The CDR3 is made up of 13 amino acids.